These T cell receptor beta chains were read from a single sample in a study of T-cell reconstitution after alpha-beta-depleted transplantation in children. TCRdb re-analysed the PCR reads in MiXCR, keeping a single row per CDR3 protein. The table includes fewer than 750,000 distinct CDR3 sequences, over 25% detected once. The sample was PBMCs, taken before TCRalphabeta/CD19-depleted stem cell transplant. The receptors shown here come from a boy in the first two years of life with Wiskott-Aldrich syndrome, due to receive a stem cell transplant. Both conserved end residues are part of each CDR3. D genes are given only for firm matches. Clone size is shown for a subset of rows, as once, few, many or a class of expanded clone.

TRBD1	TRBV5-1	few	TRBJ1-5	CASSLQGKGNQPQHF	TGCGCCAGCAGCCTACAGGGGAAGGGCAATCAGCCCCAGCATTTT
TRBD1	TRBV29-1	NA	TRBJ2-7	CSVPGQGRYEQYF	TGCAGCGTCCCCGGACAGGGGAGGTACGAGCAGTACTTC
NA	TRBV5-6	NA	TRBJ2-1	CASSLLSRPHNEQFF	TGTGCCAGCAGCTTACTCTCAAGGCCTCACAATGAGCAGTTCTTC
NA	TRBV20-1	NA	TRBJ1-2	CSARDPQGGSYGYTF	TGCAGTGCTAGAGATCCTCAGGGAGGGAGCTATGGCTACACCTTC
TRBD2	TRBV20-1	NA	TRBJ2-5	CSAMEWPSGRQTQYF	TGCAGTGCCATGGAATGGCCTAGCGGGAGGCAGACCCAGTACTTC
TRBD2	TRBV6-5	few	TRBJ2-5	CASSSYRGTNLIQETQYF	TGTGCCAGCAGTTCTTACCGTGGGACTAACCTTATTCAAGAGACCCAGTACTTC
TRBD1	TRBV20-1	NA	TRBJ2-5	CSARGGTGGETQYF	TGCAGTGCTAGAGGGGGGACAGGGGGAGAGACCCAGTACTTC
NA	TRBV6-9	NA	TRBJ2-7	CARDTTGQQYEQYF	TGTGCCAGAGATACCACAGGACAGCAATACGAGCAGTACTTC
TRBD1	TRBV6-6	few	TRBJ1-1	CASSTRTGEAFF	TGTGCCAGCAGTACCAGGACAGGGGAAGCTTTCTTT
NA	TRBV7-2	few	TRBJ1-5	CASSMGFNQPQHF	TGTGCCAGCAGCATGGGCTTTAATCAGCCCCAGCATTTT
TRBD2	TRBV20-1	NA	TRBJ2-7	CSARETSGRTYEQYF	TGCAGTGCTAGAGAGACCAGCGGGAGGACCTACGAGCAGTACTTC
NA	TRBV7-3	few	TRBJ2-7	CASSLKGGGQQYF	TGTGCCAGCAGCTTAAAGGGCGGAGGCCAGCAGTACTTC
TRBD1	TRBV5-1	few	TRBJ1-5	CASSLATGMNQPQHF	TGCGCCAGCAGCTTGGCGACAGGGATGAATCAGCCCCAGCATTTT
NA	TRBV27	few	TRBJ2-7	CASSLSALGENEQYF	TGTGCCAGCAGTTTATCAGCATTGGGGGAGAACGAGCAGTACTTC
TRBD2	TRBV20-1	few	TRBJ2-3	CSASGREVADTQYF	TGCAGTGCTAGCGGGAGGGAGGTCGCAGATACGCAGTATTTT
TRBD2	TRBV4-1	NA	TRBJ2-1	CASSRPDGGSAFF	TGCGCCAGCAGCCGGCCTGACGGCGGGAGTGCGTTCTTC
NA	TRBV24-1	few	TRBJ2-3	CATSDRDTDTQYF	TGTGCCACCAGTGATCGGGACACAGATACGCAGTATTTT
NA	TRBV9	NA	TRBJ1-2	CASSVDPVGRVGHGYTF	TGTGCCAGCAGCGTAGACCCTGTAGGCAGGGTCGGTCATGGCTACACCTTC
TRBD2	TRBV12-3/TRBV12-4	NA	TRBJ2-7	CASRRAGGEREQYF	TGTGCCAGCAGAAGAGCGGGAGGGGAACGCGAGCAGTACTTC
NA	TRBV7-2	few	TRBJ1-2	CASSLDRRNYGYTF	TGTGCCAGCAGCTTAGACAGGCGAAACTATGGCTACACCTTC
NA	TRBV5-1	NA	TRBJ2-1	CASSLAFNSYNEQFF	TGCGCCAGCAGCTTAGCGTTTAACTCCTACAATGAGCAGTTCTTC
TRBD2	TRBV7-2	NA	TRBJ2-1	CASSLSGTSGRAGQFF	TGTGCCAGCAGCCTATCCGGGACTAGCGGGAGGGCCGGGCAGTTCTTC
TRBD2	TRBV18	few	TRBJ2-1	CASSPGGGATFSYNEQFF	TGTGCCAGCTCACCAGGGGGAGGGGCCACGTTCTCCTACAATGAGCAGTTCTTC
NA	TRBV12-3/TRBV12-4	few	TRBJ1-2	CASSLQRYGYTF	TGTGCCAGCAGTTTACAACGCTATGGCTACACCTTC
TRBD1	TRBV20-1	NA	TRBJ2-2	CSARSSTGWSGELFF	TGCAGTGCTCGCAGTTCGACAGGGTGGAGCGGGGAGCTGTTTTTT
TRBD1	TRBV20-1	few	TRBJ2-5	CSAIQGKETQYF	TGCAGTGCAATACAGGGGAAAGAGACCCAGTACTTC
NA	TRBV5-1	few	TRBJ2-1	CASSRASEYNEQFF	TGCGCCAGCAGCCGGGCGAGCGAGTATAATGAGCAGTTCTTC
NA	TRBV4-1	NA	TRBJ2-1	CASSSRDASSYNEQFF	TGCGCCAGCAGCTCGCGGGACGCTAGCTCCTACAATGAGCAGTTCTTC
NA	TRBV5-1	once	TRBJ2-5	CASSLGRPRQDGTQYF	TGCGCCAGCAGCTTGGGCCGTCCTCGGCAAGACGGGACCCAGTACTTC
NA	TRBV6-1	few	TRBJ1-3	CASQIRSGNTIYF	TGTGCCAGTCAAATTCGCTCCGGAAACACCATATATTTT
NA	TRBV5-1	NA	TRBJ2-5	CASSDQGSGTQYF	TGCGCCAGCAGCGATCAGGGAAGCGGGACCCAGTACTTC
NA	TRBV7-7	NA	TRBJ2-1	CASSVGEYNEQFF	TGTGCCAGCAGCGTGGGGGAGTACAATGAGCAGTTCTTC
TRBD2	TRBV5-1	NA	TRBJ2-1	CASRGTSGPVGNEQFF	TGCGCCAGCAGGGGGACTAGCGGACCGGTAGGGAATGAGCAGTTCTTC
NA	TRBV29-1	NA	TRBJ2-5	CSVGVQGPGETQYF	TGCAGCGTTGGTGTTCAAGGGCCGGGAGAGACCCAGTACTTC
TRBD2	TRBV10-3	few	TRBJ2-5	CAIRGLAGDETQYF	TGTGCCATCAGGGGACTAGCGGGAGATGAGACCCAGTACTTC